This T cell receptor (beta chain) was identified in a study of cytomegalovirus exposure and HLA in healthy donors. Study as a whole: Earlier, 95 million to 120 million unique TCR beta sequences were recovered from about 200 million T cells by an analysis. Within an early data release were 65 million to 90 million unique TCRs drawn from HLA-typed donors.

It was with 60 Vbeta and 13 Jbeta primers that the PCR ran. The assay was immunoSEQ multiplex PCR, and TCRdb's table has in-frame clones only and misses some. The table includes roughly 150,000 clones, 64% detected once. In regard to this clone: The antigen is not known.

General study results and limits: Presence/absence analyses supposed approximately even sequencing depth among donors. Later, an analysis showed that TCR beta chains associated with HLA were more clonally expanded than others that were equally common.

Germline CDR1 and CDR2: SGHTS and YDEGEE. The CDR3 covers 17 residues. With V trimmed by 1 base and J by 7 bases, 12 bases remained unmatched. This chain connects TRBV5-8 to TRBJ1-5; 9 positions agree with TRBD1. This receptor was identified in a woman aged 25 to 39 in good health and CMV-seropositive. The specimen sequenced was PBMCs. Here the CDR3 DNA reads TGTGCCAGCAGCTTGAGACGACAGGGGGTCTTTAAACAGCCCCAGCATTTT. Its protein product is CASSLRRQGVFKQPQHF. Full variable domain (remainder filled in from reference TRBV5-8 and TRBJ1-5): EAGVTQSPTHLIKTRGQQATLRCSPISGHTSVYWYQQALGLGLQFLLWYDEGEERNRGNFPPRFSGRQFPNYSSELNVNALELEDSALYLCASSLRRQGVFKQPQHFGDGTRLSIL.